This paragraph reports one TCR beta chain. Its matching antigen is unknown. The germline V gene has CDR1 KGHSH and CDR2 LQKENI. The CDR3 runs 16 residues. J lost 2 bases, V lost 3 bases, and 7 bases had no gene match. The data originate from a study of cytomegalovirus exposure and HLA in healthy donors. Overall study findings and caveats: At a 0.05 false discovery rate, a later analysis found around 17,000 TCR beta sequences to be associated with HLA alleles.

PCR was performed using 60 Vbeta and 13 Jbeta primers. TCRdb keeps only in-frame clones here, not all; method: immunoSEQ multiplex PCR. The data show 150,000 to 200,000 clones, around 68% seen once. The chain carries TRBV18 and TRBJ1-3; the match to TRBD1 covers 7 bases. The source material was PBMCs. This TCR was recovered from a man between 50 and 59 years old in good health and CMV-seronegative. The CDR3 protein is CASSPRQGTTGNTIYF. The CDR3 DNA reads TGTGCCAGCTCACCTCGACAGGGTACCACTGGAAACACCATATATTTT. The full variable domain, completed using reference TRBV18 and TRBJ1-3, is NAGVMQNPRHLVRRRGQEARLRCSPMKGHSHVYWYRQLPEEGLKFMVYLQKENIIDESGMPKERFSAEFPKEGPSILRIQQVVRGDSAAYFCASSPRQGTTGNTIYFGEGSWLTVV.